Listed below are T cell receptor beta chains from one sample, sequenced in a study of blood T cell repertoires in COVID-19. Produced via immunoSEQ multiplex PCR; TCRdb's table is partial and in-frame only. The sample consists of about 150,000 clones, 75% to 90% of them appearing once. Sample: peripheral blood. Source of these receptors: a woman between 35 and 50 years old with acute or convalescent COVID-19. CDR3s include the opening cysteine and the closing phenylalanine or tryptophan. A D gene is named only where the DNA matches it firmly.

V	J	D	CDR3
TRBV9	TRBJ2-3	TRBD2	CASSVSTSGTDTQYF
TRBV19	TRBJ1-1	.	CASTDTPSVNTMNTEAFF
TRBV16	TRBJ2-3	.	CASSSGTSTDTQYF
TRBV18	TRBJ1-6	.	CASSPPVGAKSPLHF
TRBV30	TRBJ2-5	.	CAWDLARETQYF
TRBV28	TRBJ2-5	TRBD1	CASSRGPETQYF
TRBV7-6	TRBJ1-2	TRBD1	CASSLEDRGYGYTF
TRBV20-1	TRBJ1-1	.	CSARDLTEAFF
TRBV4-1	TRBJ1-3	.	CASSQAAGMGNTIYF
TRBV7-9	TRBJ1-1	.	CASSHAVRGTEAFF
TRBV28	TRBJ1-4	TRBD1	CASSNRGGKLFF
TRBV3-1/TRBV3-2	TRBJ2-1	.	CASGRGRGAEQFF
TRBV4-1	TRBJ2-7	TRBD1	CASSRTGQVLYDEQYF
TRBV24-1	TRBJ1-2	TRBD1	CATSDPGGGDGYTF
TRBV7-9	TRBJ1-5	.	CASSQFGNQPQHF
TRBV7-9	TRBJ2-5	.	CASSNIAGIETQYF